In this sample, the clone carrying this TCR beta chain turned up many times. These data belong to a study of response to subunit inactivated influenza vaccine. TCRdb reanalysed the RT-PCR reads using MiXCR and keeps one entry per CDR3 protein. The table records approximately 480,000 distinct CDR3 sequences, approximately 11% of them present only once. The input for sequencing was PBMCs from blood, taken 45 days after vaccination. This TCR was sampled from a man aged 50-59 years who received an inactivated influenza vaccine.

The CDR3 nucleotides are TGTGCCAGCAGCTTGGAAGGGGGGGACCAATACAATGAGCAGTTCTTC. Its translation is CASSLEGGDQYNEQFF. This chain connects TRBV5-4 to TRBJ2-1; possibly TRBD2 for D (7 bases). CDR3 length: 16 amino acids. Trimming took 0 bases from V and 4 from J, leaving 14 bases between them. Germline CDR1 reads SGHNT; CDR2 reads YYREEE (reference sequence).